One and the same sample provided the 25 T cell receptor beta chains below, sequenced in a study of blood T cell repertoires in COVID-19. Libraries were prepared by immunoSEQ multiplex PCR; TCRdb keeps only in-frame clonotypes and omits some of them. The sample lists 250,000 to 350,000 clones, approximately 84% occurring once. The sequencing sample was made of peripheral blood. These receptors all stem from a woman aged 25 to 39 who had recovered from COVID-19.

This CDR3 reads CASSLIAEAFF. CDR3 DNA sequence: TGTGCCAGCAGTTTAATCGCTGAAGCTTTCTTT. V gene TRBV27 combines with J gene TRBJ1-1; D gene uncertain. This CDR3 has 11 amino acids. V was shortened by 2 bases and J by 6 bases, with 4 bases between the two germline ends. Germline-derived CDR1 and CDR2 are MNHEY and SMNVEV (reference sequence).

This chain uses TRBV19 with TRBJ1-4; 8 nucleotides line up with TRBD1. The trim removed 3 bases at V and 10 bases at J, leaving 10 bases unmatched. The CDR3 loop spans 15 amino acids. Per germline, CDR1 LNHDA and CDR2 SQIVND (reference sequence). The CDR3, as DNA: TGTGCCAGTAGTATCCAGAAGGACAGGGCGGCAAAACTGTTTTTT. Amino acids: CASSIQKDRAAKLFF.

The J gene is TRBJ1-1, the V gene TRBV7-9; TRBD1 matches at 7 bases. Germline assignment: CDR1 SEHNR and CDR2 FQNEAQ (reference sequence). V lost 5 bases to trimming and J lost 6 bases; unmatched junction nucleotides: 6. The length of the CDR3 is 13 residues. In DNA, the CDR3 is TGTGCCAGCAGCGCGACGACAGGGCCTGAAGCTTTCTTT. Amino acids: CASSATTGPEAFF. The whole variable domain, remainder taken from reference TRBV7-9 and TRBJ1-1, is DTGVSQNPRHKITKRGQNVTFRCDPISEHNRLYWYRQTLGQGPEFLTYFQNEAQLEKSRLLSDRFSAERPKGSFSTLEIQRTEQGDSAMYLCASSATTGPEAFFGQGTRLTVV.

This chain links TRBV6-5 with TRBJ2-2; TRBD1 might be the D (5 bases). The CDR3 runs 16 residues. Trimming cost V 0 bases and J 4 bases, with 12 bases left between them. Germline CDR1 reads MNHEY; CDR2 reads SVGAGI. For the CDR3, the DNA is TGTGCCAGCAGTTACTCGAACGCTGGGGCCACCGGGGAGCTGTTTTTT. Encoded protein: CASSYSNAGATGELFF.

The CDR3 reads CASSVDGGEQFF. The CDR3 DNA reads TGTGCCAGCAGCGTAGATGGGGGGGAGCAGTTCTTC. The J gene is TRBJ2-1, the V gene TRBV9; maybe TRBD2 (6 bases). The germline V gene has CDR1 SGDLS and CDR2 YYNGEE. V was cut by 0 bases and J by 10 bases, with 8 bases left in between. The CDR3 covers 12 residues.

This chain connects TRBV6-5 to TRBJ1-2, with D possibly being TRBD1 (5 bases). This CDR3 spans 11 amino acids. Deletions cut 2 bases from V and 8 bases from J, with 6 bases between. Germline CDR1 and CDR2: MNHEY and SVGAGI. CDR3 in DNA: TGTGCCAGCAGTTACGGGGGGGGCTACACCTTC. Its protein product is CASSYGGGYTF.

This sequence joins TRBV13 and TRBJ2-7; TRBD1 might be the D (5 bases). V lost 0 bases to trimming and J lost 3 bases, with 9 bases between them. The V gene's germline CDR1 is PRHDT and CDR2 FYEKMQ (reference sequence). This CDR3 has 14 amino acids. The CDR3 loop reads CASSLGTEDYEQYF. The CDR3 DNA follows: TGTGCCAGCAGCTTAGGGACAGAGGACTACGAGCAGTACTTC.

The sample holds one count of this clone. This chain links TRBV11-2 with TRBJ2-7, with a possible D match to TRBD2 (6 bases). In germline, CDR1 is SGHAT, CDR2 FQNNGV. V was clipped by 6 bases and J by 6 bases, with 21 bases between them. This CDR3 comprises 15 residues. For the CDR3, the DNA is TGTGCCAGCAGAAGACCGGGACTTAGAGTTATCGAGCAGTACTTC. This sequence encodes CASRRPGLRVIEQYF.

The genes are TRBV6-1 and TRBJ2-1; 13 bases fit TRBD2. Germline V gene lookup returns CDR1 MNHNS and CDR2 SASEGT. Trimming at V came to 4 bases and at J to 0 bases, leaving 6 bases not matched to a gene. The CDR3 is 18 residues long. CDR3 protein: CASSATSGGPSSYNEQFF. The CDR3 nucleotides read TGTGCCAGCAGTGCGACTAGCGGGGGGCCAAGCTCCTACAATGAGCAGTTCTTC.

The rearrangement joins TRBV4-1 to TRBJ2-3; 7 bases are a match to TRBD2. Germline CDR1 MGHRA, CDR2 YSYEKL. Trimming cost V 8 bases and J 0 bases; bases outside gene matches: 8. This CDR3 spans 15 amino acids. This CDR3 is CASSLPAGSTDTQYF. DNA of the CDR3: TGCGCCAGCTCCCTGCCAGCGGGGAGCACAGATACGCAGTATTTT.

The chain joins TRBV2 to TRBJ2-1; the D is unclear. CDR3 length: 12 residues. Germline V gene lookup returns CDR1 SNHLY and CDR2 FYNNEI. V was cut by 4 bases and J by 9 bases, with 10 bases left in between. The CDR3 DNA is TGTGCCAGCAGTGTTCAGGATAGTGAGCAGTTCTTC. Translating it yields CASSVQDSEQFF.

CDR3 nucleotides: TGTGCCAGCAGCTTAATTAACAATGAGCAGTTCTTC. Translating it yields CASSLINNEQFF. This rearrangement joins TRBV7-6 to TRBJ2-1; D uncertain. Germline lookup yields CDR1 SGHVS and CDR2 FNYEAQ. The V end lost 2 bases, the J end lost 5 bases, and 4 bases lay between the germline ends. The CDR3 is 12 residues long.

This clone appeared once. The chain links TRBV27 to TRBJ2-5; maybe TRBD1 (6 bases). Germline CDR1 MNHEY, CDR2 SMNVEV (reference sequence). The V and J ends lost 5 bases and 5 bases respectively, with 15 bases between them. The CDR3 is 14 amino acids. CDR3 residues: CASSGSDRGETQYF. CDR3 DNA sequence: TGTGCCAGCAGTGGATCGGACAGAGGCGAGACCCAGTACTTC.

In nucleotides, the CDR3 is TGTGCCAGCAGCTTAGGTAGCGGGGGGGCGGAAGATACGCAGTATTTT. Translation: CASSLGSGGAEDTQYF. This chain joins TRBV7-9 and TRBJ2-3, with 11 nucleotides matching TRBD2. With 1 base clipped from V and 5 bases from J, the junction kept 5 bases outside the gene matches. This CDR3 has 16 residues. In germline, CDR1 is SEHNR, CDR2 FQNEAQ (reference sequence).

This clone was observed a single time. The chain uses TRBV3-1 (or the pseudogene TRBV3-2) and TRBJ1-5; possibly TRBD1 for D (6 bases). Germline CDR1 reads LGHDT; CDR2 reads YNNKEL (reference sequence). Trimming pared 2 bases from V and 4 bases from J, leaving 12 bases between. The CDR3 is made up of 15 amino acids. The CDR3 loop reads CASSQSGHLNQPQHF. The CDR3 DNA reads TGTGCCAGCAGCCAATCGGGACATTTAAATCAGCCCCAGCATTTT.

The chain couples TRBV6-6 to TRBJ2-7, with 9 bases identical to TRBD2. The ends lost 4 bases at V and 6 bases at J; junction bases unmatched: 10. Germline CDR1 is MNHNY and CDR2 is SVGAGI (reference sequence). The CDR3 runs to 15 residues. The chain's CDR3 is CASSSGGGRAGEQYF. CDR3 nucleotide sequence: TGTGCCAGCAGTTCCGGCGGCGGGAGGGCCGGCGAGCAGTACTTC.

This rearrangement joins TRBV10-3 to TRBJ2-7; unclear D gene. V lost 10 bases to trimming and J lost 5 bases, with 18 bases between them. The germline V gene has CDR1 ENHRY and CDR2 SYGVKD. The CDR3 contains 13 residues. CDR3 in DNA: TGTGCCACCGTGATCTCCAGTGCAGACGAGCAGTACTTC. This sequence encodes CATVISSADEQYF.

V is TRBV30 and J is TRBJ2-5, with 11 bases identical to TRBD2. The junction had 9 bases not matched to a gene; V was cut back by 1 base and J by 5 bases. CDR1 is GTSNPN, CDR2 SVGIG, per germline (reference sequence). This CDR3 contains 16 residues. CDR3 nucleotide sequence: TGTGCCTGGAGTGCAGGGCCGGGACTAGCGGAGGAGACCCAGTACTTC. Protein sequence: CAWSAGPGLAEETQYF.

CDR3 protein: CASSENRLSSGNTIYF. CDR3 DNA sequence: TGTGCCAGCAGTGAAAACAGGCTCAGCTCTGGAAACACCATATATTTT. The chain combines TRBV2 with TRBJ1-3; TRBD1 might be the D (5 bases). The CDR3 is made up of 16 amino acids. The germline gives CDR1 SNHLY, CDR2 FYNNEI. Trimming cost V 2 bases and J 0 bases, with 11 bases left between them.

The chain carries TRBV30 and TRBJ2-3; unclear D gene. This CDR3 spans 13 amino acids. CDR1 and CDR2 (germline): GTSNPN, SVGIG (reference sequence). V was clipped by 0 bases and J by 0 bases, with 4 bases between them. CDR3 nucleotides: TGTGCCTGGAGTGTAACTAGCACAGATACGCAGTATTTT. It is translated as CAWSVTSTDTQYF.

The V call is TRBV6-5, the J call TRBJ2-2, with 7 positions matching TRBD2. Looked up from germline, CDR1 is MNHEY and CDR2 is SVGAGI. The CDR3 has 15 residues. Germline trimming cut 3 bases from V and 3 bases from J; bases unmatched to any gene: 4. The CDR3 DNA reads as TGTGCCAGCAGTTATGCGGGGGTGCACACCGGGGAGCTGTTTTTT. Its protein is CASSYAGVHTGELFF.

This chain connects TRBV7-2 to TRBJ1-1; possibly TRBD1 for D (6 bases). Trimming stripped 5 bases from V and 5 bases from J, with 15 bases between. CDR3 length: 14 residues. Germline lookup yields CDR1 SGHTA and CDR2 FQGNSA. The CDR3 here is CASSIQGKGTEAFF. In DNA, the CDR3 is TGTGCCAGCAGCATACAGGGAAAGGGGACTGAAGCTTTCTTT.

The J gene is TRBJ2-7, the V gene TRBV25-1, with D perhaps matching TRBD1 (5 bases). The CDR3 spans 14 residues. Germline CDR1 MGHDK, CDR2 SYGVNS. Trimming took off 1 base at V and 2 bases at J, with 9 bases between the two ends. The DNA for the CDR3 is TGTGCCAGCAGTGAATTAGGGGCGGCCTACGAGCAGTACTTC. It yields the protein CASSELGAAYEQYF.

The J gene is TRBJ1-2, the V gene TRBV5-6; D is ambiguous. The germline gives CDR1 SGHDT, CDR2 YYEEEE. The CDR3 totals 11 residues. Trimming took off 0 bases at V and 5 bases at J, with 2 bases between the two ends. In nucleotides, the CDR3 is TGTGCCAGCAGCTTGGCGTATGGCTACACCTTC. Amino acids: CASSLAYGYTF.

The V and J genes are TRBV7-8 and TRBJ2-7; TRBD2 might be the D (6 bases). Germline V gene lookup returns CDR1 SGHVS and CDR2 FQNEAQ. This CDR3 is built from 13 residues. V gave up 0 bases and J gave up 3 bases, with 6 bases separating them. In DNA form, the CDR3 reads TGTGCCAGCAGCTTAGCGGGGGGCTACGAGCAGTACTTC. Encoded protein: CASSLAGGYEQYF. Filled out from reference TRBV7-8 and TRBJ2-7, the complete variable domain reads GAGVSQSPRYKVAKRGQDVALRCDPISGHVSLFWYQQALGQGPEFLTYFQNEAQLDKSGLPSDRFFAERPEGSVSTLKIQRTQQEDSAVYLCASSLAGGYEQYFGPGTRLTVT.